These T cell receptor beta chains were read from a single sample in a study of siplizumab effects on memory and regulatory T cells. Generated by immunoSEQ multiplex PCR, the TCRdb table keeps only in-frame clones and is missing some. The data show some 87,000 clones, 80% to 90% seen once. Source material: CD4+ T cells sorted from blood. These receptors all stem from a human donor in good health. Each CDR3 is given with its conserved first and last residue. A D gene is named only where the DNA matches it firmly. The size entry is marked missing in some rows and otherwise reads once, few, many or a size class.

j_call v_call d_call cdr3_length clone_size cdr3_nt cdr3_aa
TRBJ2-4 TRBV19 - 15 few TGTGCCAGTAGTATAGATCACACAGCCCCTGCCATTCAGTACTTC CASSIDHTAPAIQYF
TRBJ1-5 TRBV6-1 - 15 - TGTGCCAGCACCCCCCGAGGGGGGCTAGGTCAGCCCCAGCATTTT CASTPRGGLGQPQHF
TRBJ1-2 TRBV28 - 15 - TGTGCCAGCAGTTTATCTCAGCCTCCCAACTATGGCTACACCTTC CASSLSQPPNYGYTF
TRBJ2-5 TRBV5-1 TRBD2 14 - TGCGCCAGCAGCCAAGGGACTAGCGGGGAGACCCAGTACTTC CASSQGTSGETQYF
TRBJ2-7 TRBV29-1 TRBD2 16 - TGCAGCGTTGACACACTAGCGGGAGGGCCCGGGGGCGAGCAGTACTTC CSVDTLAGGPGGEQYF
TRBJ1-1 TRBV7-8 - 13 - TGTGCCAGCAGCTTAGGGGAGTACACTGAAGCTTTCTTT CASSLGEYTEAFF
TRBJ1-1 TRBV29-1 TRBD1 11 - TGCAGCGTGTCAGGGGGCACTGAAGCTTTCTTT CSVSGGTEAFF
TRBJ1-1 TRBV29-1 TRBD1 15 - TGCAGCGCCCTAGGGGGGACAGGGATGAACACTGAAGCTTTCTTT CSALGGTGMNTEAFF
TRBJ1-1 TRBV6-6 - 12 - TGTGCCAGCAGCCTCGCGGCAGGGTCGGCTTTCTTT CASSLAAGSAFF
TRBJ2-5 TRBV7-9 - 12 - TGTGCCAGCAGCTGGGCGGGGGAGACCCAGTACTTC CASSWAGETQYF
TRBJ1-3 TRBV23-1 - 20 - TGCGCCAGCAGTCAACACGGGAGGGACGCCGGAGGGCCTCGGGGAAACACCATATATTTT CASSQHGRDAGGPRGNTIYF
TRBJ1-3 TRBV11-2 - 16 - TGTGCCAGCAGCTCCCTGTCGGGGCTCTCTGGAAACACCATATATTTT CASSSLSGLSGNTIYF
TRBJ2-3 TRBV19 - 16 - TGTGCCAGTAGTATAGTGGCTAGCCGTGACACAGATACGCAGTATTTT CASSIVASRDTDTQYF
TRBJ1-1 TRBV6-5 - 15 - TGTGCCAGCAGTTACTCGGGCAGGGGAAGCACTGAAGCTTTCTTT CASSYSGRGSTEAFF
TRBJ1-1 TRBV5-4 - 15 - TGTGCCAGCAGCTTACCCAGGGAGGGGAGGACTGAAGCTTTCTTT CASSLPREGRTEAFF
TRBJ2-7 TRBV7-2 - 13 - TGTGCCAGCAGCTTAGTTCGGGGAGGCGAGCAGTACTTC CASSLVRGGEQYF
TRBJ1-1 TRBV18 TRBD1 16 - TGTGCCAGCTCACCGCCGGGACAGTCCCTGAGGACTGAAGCTTTCTTT CASSPPGQSLRTEAFF
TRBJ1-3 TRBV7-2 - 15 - TGTGCCAGCAGCTTGGCCCCGGGGGCTGGAAACACCATATATTTT CASSLAPGAGNTIYF
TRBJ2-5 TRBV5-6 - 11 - TGTGCCAGCAGCTCAAGATCCACGCTGTACTTC CASSSRSTLYF
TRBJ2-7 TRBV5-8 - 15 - TGCGCCAGCAGCCGAGCTGGGCCCGGCGTCTACGAGCAGTACTTC CASSRAGPGVYEQYF
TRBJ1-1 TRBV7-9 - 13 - TGTGCCAGCAGCCCGCCCTGGGGGGGGGAAGCTTTCTTT CASSPPWGGEAFF
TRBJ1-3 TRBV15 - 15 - TGTGCCACCACCGCCACAGGGACCTCTGGAAACACCATATATTTT CATTATGTSGNTIYF
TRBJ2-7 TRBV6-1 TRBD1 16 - TGTGCCAGCAGTGAATCACCGGGACAGGGGGCAAGGAGGCAGTACTTC CASSESPGQGARRQYF
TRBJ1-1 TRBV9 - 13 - TGTGCCAGCAGCGTATGGGACACAACTGAAGCTTTCTTT CASSVWDTTEAFF
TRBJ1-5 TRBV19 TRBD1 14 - TGTGCCAGCGCTCCGGACAGGACCACTCAGCCCCAGCATTTT CASAPDRTTQPQHF
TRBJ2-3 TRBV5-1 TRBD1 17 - TGCGCCAGCAGCCTCGGGACAGGGGGCAGCTTCACAGATACGCAGTATTTT CASSLGTGGSFTDTQYF
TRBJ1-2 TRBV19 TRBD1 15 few TGTGCCAGTAGTAGGGACAGGGTTCGGGGCTATGGCTACACCTTC CASSRDRVRGYGYTF
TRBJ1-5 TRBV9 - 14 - TGTGCCAGCAGCAAGGGATGGGTCAATCAGCCCCAGCATTTT CASSKGWVNQPQHF
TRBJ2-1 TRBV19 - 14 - TGTGCCAGTAAGAAAACATCTATTTACAATGAGCAGTTCTTC CASKKTSIYNEQFF
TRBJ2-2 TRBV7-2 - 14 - TGTGCCAGCACAAGCGGTTCGAACACCGGGGAGCTGTTTTTT CASTSGSNTGELFF
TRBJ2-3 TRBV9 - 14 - TGTGCCAGCAGTCGAGACGGAGACACAGATACGCAGTATTTT CASSRDGDTDTQYF
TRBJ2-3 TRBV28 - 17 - TGTGCCAGCAGCGTGTCAAAGGGATCCGGTTACACAGATACGCAGTATTTT CASSVSKGSGYTDTQYF
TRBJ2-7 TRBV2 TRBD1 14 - TGTGCCAGCAGACCGGGACAGGGAGGCTACGAGCAGTACTTC CASRPGQGGYEQYF
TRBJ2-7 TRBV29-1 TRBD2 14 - TGCAGCGTCAGGACTAGCCTGAGCTCCTACGAGCAGTACTTC CSVRTSLSSYEQYF
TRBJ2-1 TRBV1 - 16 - TGCACCAGCAGCCAAGGCCGGACTAGCGGTTTTTGTGAGCAGTTCTTC CTSSQGRTSGFCEQFF
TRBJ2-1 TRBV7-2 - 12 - TGTGCCAGCAGCTTAGCCACCGAGAGGCAGTTCTTC CASSLATERQFF
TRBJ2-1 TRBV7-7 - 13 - TGTGCTAGCAGCTTAAATCAGTTCGATGAGCAGTTCTTC CASSLNQFDEQFF
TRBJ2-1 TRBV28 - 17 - TGTGCCAGCAGTTTAAACTCGTTCAGGACTAACAAGAGAGAGCAGTTCTTC CASSLNSFRTNKREQFF
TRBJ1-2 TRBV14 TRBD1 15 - TGTGCCAGCAGCCGTGCAGGGGGCGCAGTCTATGGCTACACCTTC CASSRAGGAVYGYTF
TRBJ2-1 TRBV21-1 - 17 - TGTGCCAGCAGCAAAGCGCTAGGGCTAGTACGCGCCAATGAGCAGTTCTTC CASSKALGLVRANEQFF
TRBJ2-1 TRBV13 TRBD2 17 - TGTGCCAGCAGCGCTAGTGAGGGACTAGCGGGTGGGTTGGTGCAGTTCTTC CASSASEGLAGGLVQFF
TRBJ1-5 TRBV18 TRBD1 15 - TGTGCCAGCTCGGGGACAGGGGGGGTCAATCAGCCCCAGCATTTT CASSGTGGVNQPQHF
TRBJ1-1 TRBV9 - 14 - TGTGCCAGCAGCGCCACTCAGGGGAACACTGAAGCTTTCTTT CASSATQGNTEAFF
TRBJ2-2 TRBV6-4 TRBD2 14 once TGTGCCAGCGGCCGGGAGGATCGAACCGGGGAGCTGTTTTTT CASGREDRTGELFF
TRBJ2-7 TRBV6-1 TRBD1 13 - TGTGCCAGCAGTGACAACAGGGGGCTCGAGCAGTACTTC CASSDNRGLEQYF
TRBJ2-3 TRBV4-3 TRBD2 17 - TGCGCCAGCAGCCAAGTGGTTAGCGGGAGGAGGGAGGATACGCAGTATTTT CASSQVVSGRREDTQYF
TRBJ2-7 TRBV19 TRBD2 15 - TGTGCCAGTAGTCTCCAATCCAGCGGGAGGGATGAGCAGTACTTC CASSLQSSGRDEQYF
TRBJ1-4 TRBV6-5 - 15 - TGTGCCAGCAGTTACAGGGTTGGTGGAGGGGAAAAACTGTTTTTT CASSYRVGGGEKLFF
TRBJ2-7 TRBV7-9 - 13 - TGTGCCAGCAGCTTAGTCGGGGGGCGGGAGCAGTACTTC CASSLVGGREQYF
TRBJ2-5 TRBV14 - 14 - TGTGCCAGCAGCCAGGCCGGGACATCCGGGACCCAGTACTTC CASSQAGTSGTQYF
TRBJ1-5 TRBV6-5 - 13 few TGTGCCAGCAGTTACGACGGCAATCAGCCCCAGCATTTT CASSYDGNQPQHF
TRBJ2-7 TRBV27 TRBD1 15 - TGTGCCAGCAGTTCCAAACGACCGAACAGGGGCGAGCAGTACTTC CASSSKRPNRGEQYF
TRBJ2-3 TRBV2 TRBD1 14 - TGTGCCAGCAGGGGACAGGTGACGGCGGATACGCAGTATTTT CASRGQVTADTQYF
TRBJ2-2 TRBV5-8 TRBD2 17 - TGTGCCAGCAGCTTGGCCTGGAGCGGGACGACCACCGGGGAGCTGTTTTTT CASSLAWSGTTTGELFF
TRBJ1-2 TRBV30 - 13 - TGTGCCTGGAGTGCTGGGGCAGCCTATGGCTACACCTTC CAWSAGAAYGYTF
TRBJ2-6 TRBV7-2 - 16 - TGTGCCAGCAGCTCAGGACCCGGAGGAGGGGCCAACGTCCTGACTTTC CASSSGPGGGANVLTF
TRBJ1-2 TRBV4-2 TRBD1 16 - TGTGCCAGCAGCCAAGATTCCGGGACAGACAACTATGGCTACACCTTC CASSQDSGTDNYGYTF